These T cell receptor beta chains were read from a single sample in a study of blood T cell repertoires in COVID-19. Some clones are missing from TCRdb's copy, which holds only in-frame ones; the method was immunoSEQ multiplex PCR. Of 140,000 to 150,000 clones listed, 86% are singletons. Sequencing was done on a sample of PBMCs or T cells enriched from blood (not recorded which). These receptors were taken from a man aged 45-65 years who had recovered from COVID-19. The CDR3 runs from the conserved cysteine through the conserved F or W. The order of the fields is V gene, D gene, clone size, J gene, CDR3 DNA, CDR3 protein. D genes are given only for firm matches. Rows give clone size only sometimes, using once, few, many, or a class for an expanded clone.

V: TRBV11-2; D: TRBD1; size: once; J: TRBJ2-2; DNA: TGTGCCAGTAGACAGGGAAGGGACACCGGGGAGCTGTTTTTT; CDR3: CASRQGRDTGELFF
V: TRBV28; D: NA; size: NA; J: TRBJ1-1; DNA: TGTGCCAGCAGAGACAGGCCGCCGAGTGAAGCTTTCTTT; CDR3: CASRDRPPSEAFF
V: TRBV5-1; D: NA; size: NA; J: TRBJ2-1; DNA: TGCGCCAGCAGCTTAGCGGTAGGGTCCTACAATGAGCAGTTCTTC; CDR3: CASSLAVGSYNEQFF
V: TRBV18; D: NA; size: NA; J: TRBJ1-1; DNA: TGTGCCAGCTCACCGGCTTCAGGGCCCCGGAACACTGAAGCTTTCTTT; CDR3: CASSPASGPRNTEAFF
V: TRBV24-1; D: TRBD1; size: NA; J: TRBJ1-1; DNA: TGTGCCACCAGTGACCCAAACAGGGGTTATGAAGCTTTCTTT; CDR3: CATSDPNRGYEAFF
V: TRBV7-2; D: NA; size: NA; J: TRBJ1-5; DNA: TGTGCCAGCAGCTTAGTAAGCGCGGGAGGGCAGCCCCAGCATTTT; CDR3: CASSLVSAGGQPQHF
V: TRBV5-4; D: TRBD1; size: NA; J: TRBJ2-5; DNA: TGTGCCAGCAGCGGACCTCCGGGACAGGGGGCCGGTGAGACCCAGTACTTC; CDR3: CASSGPPGQGAGETQYF
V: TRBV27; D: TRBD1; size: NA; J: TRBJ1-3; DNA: TGTGCCAGCAGTCCGAATCGGTCTCGGGACAGGGTGTCCGGAAACACCATATATTTT; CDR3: CASSPNRSRDRVSGNTIYF
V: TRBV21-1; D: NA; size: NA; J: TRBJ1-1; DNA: TGTGCCAGCGGGGACAGGGGAGAACGGGGAACTGAAGCTTTCTTT; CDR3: CASGDRGERGTEAFF
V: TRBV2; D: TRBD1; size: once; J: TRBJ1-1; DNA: TGTGCCAGCAGCTTCTACAGGGGAGGAGATACTGAAGCTTTCTTT; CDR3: CASSFYRGGDTEAFF
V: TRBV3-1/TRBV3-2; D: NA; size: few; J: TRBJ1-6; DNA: TGTGCCAGCAGCCAAGTCATTCGAGGGCCAACTAATTCACCCCTCCACTTT; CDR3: CASSQVIRGPTNSPLHF
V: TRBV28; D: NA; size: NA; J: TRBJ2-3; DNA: TGTGCCAGCAGTTTCGGCTGGGCCAGCAGGCCCACAGATACGCAGTATTTT; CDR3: CASSFGWASRPTDTQYF
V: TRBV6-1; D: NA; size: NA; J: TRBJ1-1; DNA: TGTGCCAGCAGTGAGTATCTCGAGGCTTTCTTT; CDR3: CASSEYLEAFF
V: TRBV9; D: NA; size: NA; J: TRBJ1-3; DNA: TGTGCCAGCAGCGTAGCACAGTCCAGCCACACCATATATTTT; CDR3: CASSVAQSSHTIYF
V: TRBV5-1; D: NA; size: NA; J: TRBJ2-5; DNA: TGCGCCAGCAGCTTGGCGGGGGTTTGGGAGACCCAGTACTTC; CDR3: CASSLAGVWETQYF
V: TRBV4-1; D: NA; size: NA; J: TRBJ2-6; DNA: TGCGCCAGCAGCCAAGTTGTACTCTCTGGGGCCAACGTCCTGACTTTC; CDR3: CASSQVVLSGANVLTF
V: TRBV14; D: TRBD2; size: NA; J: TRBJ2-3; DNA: TGTGCCAGCAGCCGACTAGCGGGAGGGAACACAGATACGCAGTATTTT; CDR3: CASSRLAGGNTDTQYF
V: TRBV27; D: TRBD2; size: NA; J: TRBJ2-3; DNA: TGTGCCAGTGGTCCCGGGCGGGAGATCTCCACAGATACGCAGTATTTT; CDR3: CASGPGREISTDTQYF
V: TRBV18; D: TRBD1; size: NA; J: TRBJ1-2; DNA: TGTGCCAGCTCACGCTCAACAGGGGACTATGGCTACACCTTC; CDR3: CASSRSTGDYGYTF
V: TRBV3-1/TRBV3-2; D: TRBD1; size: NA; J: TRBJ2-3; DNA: TGTGCCAGCAGCCCCCGGACAGGGGGGCCAGATACGCAGTATTTT; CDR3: CASSPRTGGPDTQYF
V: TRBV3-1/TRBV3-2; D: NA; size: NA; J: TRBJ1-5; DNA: TGTGCCAGCAGCCAGGGACAAGTTAGCAATCAGCCCCAGCATTTT; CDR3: CASSQGQVSNQPQHF
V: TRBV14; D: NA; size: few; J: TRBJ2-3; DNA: TGTGCCAGCAGCCCCTACCGGGGGACAGATACGCAGTATTTT; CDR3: CASSPYRGTDTQYF
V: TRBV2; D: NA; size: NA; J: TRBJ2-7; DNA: TGTGCCAGCTCGGCAAGGAGCGGGTTGGGAGAGCAGTACTTC; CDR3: CASSARSGLGEQYF
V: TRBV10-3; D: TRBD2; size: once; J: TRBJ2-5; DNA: TGTGCCATCAGTGGAGCGGCGGGGGGGCTACTACATTTACAAGAGACCCAGTACTTC; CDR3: CAISGAAGGLLHLQETQYF
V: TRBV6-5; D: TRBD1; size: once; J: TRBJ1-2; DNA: TGTGCCAGCAGTACGGACAGGGGGCTTAACTATGGCTACACCTTC; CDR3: CASSTDRGLNYGYTF
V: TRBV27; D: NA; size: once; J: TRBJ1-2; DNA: TGTGCCAGCGGGGGGGTTTCAGGTGGCTACACCTTC; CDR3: CASGGVSGGYTF
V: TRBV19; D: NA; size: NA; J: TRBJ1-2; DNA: TGTGCCAGTTTACAGCGGAGCGTCAGTTTCAGCTATGGCTACACCTTC; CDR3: CASLQRSVSFSYGYTF
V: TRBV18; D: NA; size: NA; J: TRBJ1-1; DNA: TGTGCCAGCTCACCACCTCCAGGACTGGGGACTGAAGCTTTCTTT; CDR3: CASSPPPGLGTEAFF
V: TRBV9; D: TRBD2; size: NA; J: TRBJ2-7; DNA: TGTGCCAGCAGCGTAGGAGTAGCGGGAGCCTACGAGCAGTACTTC; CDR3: CASSVGVAGAYEQYF
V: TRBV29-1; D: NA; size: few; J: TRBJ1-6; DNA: TGCAGCGTACGGGACATAAATTCACCCCTCCACTTT; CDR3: CSVRDINSPLHF
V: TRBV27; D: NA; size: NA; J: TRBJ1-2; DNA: TGTGCCAGCAGTTCCCTCGTGGACTTCTCCTATGGCTACACCTTC; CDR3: CASSSLVDFSYGYTF
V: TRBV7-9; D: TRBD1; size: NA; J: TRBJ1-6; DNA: TGTGCCAGCAGCAACTACCTGAACAGGGGGCTCGGTTCACCCCTCCACTTT; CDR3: CASSNYLNRGLGSPLHF
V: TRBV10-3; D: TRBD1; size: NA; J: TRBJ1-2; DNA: TGTGCCATCAGTGACTCACCGGGACAGGGCCACTTCTATGGCTACACCTTC; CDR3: CAISDSPGQGHFYGYTF
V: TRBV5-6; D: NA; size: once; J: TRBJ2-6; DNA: TGTGCCAGCAGCCTCAGCCGGGACTCTGGGGCCAACGTCCTGACTTTC; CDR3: CASSLSRDSGANVLTF
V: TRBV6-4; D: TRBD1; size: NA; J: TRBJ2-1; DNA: TGTGCCAGCAGTCTACGGGACAGGGGCAATGAGCAGTTCTTC; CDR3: CASSLRDRGNEQFF
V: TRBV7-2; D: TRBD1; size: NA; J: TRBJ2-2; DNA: TGTGCCAGCAGCTTTCCCAGGACAGGGGGTAACACCGGGGAGCTGTTTTTT; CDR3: CASSFPRTGGNTGELFF
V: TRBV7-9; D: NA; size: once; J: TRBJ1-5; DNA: TGTGCCAGCAGCTTCTCCCGGGTGGGGGGGAGTCAGCCCCAGCATTTT; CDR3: CASSFSRVGGSQPQHF
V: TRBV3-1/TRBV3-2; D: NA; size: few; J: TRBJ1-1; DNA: TGTGCCAGCAGCCAAGGGGGGGTGTATGAAGCTTTCTTT; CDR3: CASSQGGVYEAFF
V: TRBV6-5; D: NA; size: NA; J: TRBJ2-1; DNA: TGTGCCAGCAGTTTTGACAGATCCTACAATGAGCAGTTCTTC; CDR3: CASSFDRSYNEQFF
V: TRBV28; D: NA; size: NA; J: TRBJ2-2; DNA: TGTGCCAGCAGAGTGGGGGGGGCGAGCGGGGAGCTGTTTTTT; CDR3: CASRVGGASGELFF
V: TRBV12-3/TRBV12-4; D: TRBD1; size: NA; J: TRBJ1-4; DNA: TGTGCCAGCAGTTTCGGACAGGGGGGAAAACTGTTTTTT; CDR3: CASSFGQGGKLFF
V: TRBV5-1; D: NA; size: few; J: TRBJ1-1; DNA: TGCGCCAGCAGCTTGGAAGGACACCCGAACACTGAAGCTTTCTTT; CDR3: CASSLEGHPNTEAFF
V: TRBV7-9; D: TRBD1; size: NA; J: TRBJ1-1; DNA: TGTGCCAGCAGCTCAGCCCCCGGGACAGGGGCTGAAGCTTTCTTT; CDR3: CASSSAPGTGAEAFF
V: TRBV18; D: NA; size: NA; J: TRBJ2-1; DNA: TGTGCCAGCTCACCTCCCGGACGGGGTGAGCAGTTCTTC; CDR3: CASSPPGRGEQFF
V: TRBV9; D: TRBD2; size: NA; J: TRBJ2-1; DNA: TGTGCCAGCAGCGTAGGGACTAGCGGAAATGAGCAGTTCTTC; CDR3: CASSVGTSGNEQFF
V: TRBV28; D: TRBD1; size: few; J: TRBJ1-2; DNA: TGTGCCAGCAGCTCGACCGGGACAGGGGACCCCTATGGCTACACCTTC; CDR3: CASSSTGTGDPYGYTF
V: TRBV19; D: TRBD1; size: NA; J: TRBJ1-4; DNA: TGTGCCAGTAGTGGCAGGACAGGTACCGCGGGTGAAAAACTGTTTTTT; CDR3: CASSGRTGTAGEKLFF
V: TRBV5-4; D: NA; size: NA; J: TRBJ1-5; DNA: TGTGCCAGCAGCTTGGATGGGAGGGTCCAGCATTTT; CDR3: CASSLDGRVQHF